The 22 T cell receptor beta chains given below trace back to one sample, sequenced in a study of beta chain features in type 1 diabetes. Study findings and constraints: Among patients with Type 1 diabetes, TCRB CDR3s were moderately but significantly shorter in every one of the four CD4+ subsets.

As every portion of the isolated RNA was reverse transcribed, the sequencing read expressed TCRB transcripts. The protocol was immunoSEQ multiplex PCR, while the TCRdb copy is restricted to in-frame clones and leaves out a portion. The repertoire holds about 150,000 clones, 10% seen once, with around 0.48% in the top ten. Their target antigens are unknown. The sequencing input was central memory CD4+ T cells from blood. These receptor sequences come from a man aged 25 to 40 with type 1 diabetes.

This clone was counted a few times. CDR3 nucleotide sequence: TGTGCCAGCAGCTTAACTCCAATTGAGCAGTTCTTC. Protein: CASSLTPIEQFF. The chain carries TRBV7-2 and TRBJ2-1, with unresolved D. Trimming shortened V by 2 bases and J by 9 bases, and 8 bases separated the two germline ends. The CDR3 is made up of 12 amino acids. In germline, CDR1 is SGHTA, CDR2 FQGNSA.

This clone came up a few times. The chain combines TRBV29-1 with TRBJ2-1, with D possibly being TRBD2 (5 bases). Germline V lookup: CDR1 SQVTM, CDR2 ANQGSEA. V was clipped by 0 bases and J by 1 base, with 13 bases between them. This CDR3 has 16 amino acids. The CDR3 DNA reads as TGCAGCGTTGAAGATTTTCGGGGTGCGTCCTACAATGAGCAGTTCTTC. This codes for CSVEDFRGASYNEQFF.

This clone came up a few times. V is TRBV15 and J is TRBJ1-2; D call uncertain. This CDR3 comprises 15 residues. V lost 0 bases to trimming and J lost 4 bases, with 12 bases between them. Germline V gene data show CDR1 as LNHNV and CDR2 as YYDKDF (reference sequence). CDR3 in DNA: TGTGCCACCAGCAGAGAAGACGGGAGAAGCTATGGCTACACCTTC. As protein: CATSREDGRSYGYTF.

The rearrangement uses TRBV27 and TRBJ2-1; D perhaps matches TRBD1 (6 bases). V was clipped by 7 bases and J by 3 bases, with 13 bases between them. CDR1 and CDR2 from the germline V gene are MNHEY and SMNVEV (reference sequence). The CDR3 runs 14 residues. CDR3 amino acids: CASKQGQGYNEQFF. Written as DNA, the CDR3 is TGTGCCAGCAAGCAGGGGCAGGGCTACAATGAGCAGTTCTTC.

The V and J genes are TRBV2 and TRBJ1-1; TRBD1 matches at 8 bases. V lost 1 base and J lost 10; bases outside the gene matches: 5. CDR1 and CDR2 (germline): SNHLY, FYNNEI. This CDR3 has 13 amino acids. CDR3 sequence reads: CASSEVGTGGAFF. The CDR3 bases are TGTGCCAGCAGTGAAGTCGGAACAGGGGGAGCTTTCTTT.

V usage is TRBV7-9 and J usage is TRBJ2-7; 8 positions agree with TRBD2. The CDR3 has 14 amino acids. Losses at the gene ends were 2 bases for V and 3 bases for J; bases not matched to a gene: 3. Germline lookup yields CDR1 SEHNR and CDR2 FQNEAQ (reference sequence). This CDR3 is CASSLTGGDYEQYF. The CDR3 DNA reads as TGTGCCAGCAGCTTAACGGGGGGGGACTACGAGCAGTACTTC.

Written as DNA, the CDR3 is TGTGCCAGCAGCACCGACAGCGCGGGGGGGTATGGCTACACCTTC. Amino acids: CASSTDSAGGYGYTF. V is TRBV7-2 and J is TRBJ1-2; D perhaps matches TRBD1 (5 bases). V lost 5 bases, J lost 5 bases, and 18 bases lay in between. The CDR3 length is 15 residues. Germline-derived CDR1 and CDR2 are SGHTA and FQGNSA.

Only one count was recorded for this clone. The chain has TRBV9 and TRBJ2-7, with 12 bases fitting TRBD2. Germline trimming cut 3 bases from V and 3 bases from J; bases unmatched to any gene: 7. CDR3 length equals 16 residues. CDR1 is SGDLS and CDR2 is YYNGEE in the germline V gene. The CDR3 DNA reads as TGTGCCAGCAGCGACCGAGGACTAGCGGGAATCTACGAGCAGTACTTC. Protein: CASSDRGLAGIYEQYF.

The DNA for the CDR3 is TGTGCCAGCTCCCTAGCGGGATTACCCGGGGAGCTGTTTTTT. Its translation is CASSLAGLPGELFF. The chain is built from TRBV6-6 and TRBJ2-2; 9 bases match TRBD2. Germline CDR1 reads MNHNY; CDR2 reads SVGAGI (reference sequence). The CDR3 sequence is 14 residues long. Losses at the gene ends were 8 bases for V and 6 bases for J; bases not matched to a gene: 7.

This clone has a handful of counts. The chain combines TRBV18 with TRBJ1-1; 8 nucleotides match TRBD1. This CDR3 comprises 15 residues. CDR1 and CDR2 (germline): KGHSH, LQKENI. V shed 5 bases and J 5 bases; nucleotides not matched to a gene: 10. The CDR3 bases are TGTGCCAGCTCAGCCGGACAGGGAGGTCTGACTGAAGCTTTCTTT. This gives the protein CASSAGQGGLTEAFF.

This clone turned up a few times. The chain employs TRBV6-5 and TRBJ2-3, with TRBD2 as a possible D gene (7 bases). The CDR3 length is 16 residues. Germline V gene data show CDR1 as MNHEY and CDR2 as SVGAGI. Trimming took off 2 bases at V and 6 bases at J, with 18 bases between the two ends. The CDR3 is CASSYQQGGSGDTQYF. The CDR3 DNA reads TGTGCCAGCAGTTACCAACAGGGCGGGAGTGGGGATACGCAGTATTTT.

This clone was observed a few times. This rearrangement joins TRBV18 to TRBJ2-7; 13 nucleotides line up with TRBD2. V was clipped by 3 bases and J by 0 bases; unmatched bases: 5. Germline assignment: CDR1 KGHSH and CDR2 LQKENI. The CDR3 consists of 17 residues. The chain's CDR3 is CASSPGLAGTSSYEQYF. The CDR3 DNA is TGTGCCAGCTCACCGGGACTAGCGGGAACATCCTCCTACGAGCAGTACTTC.

This clone was counted only a few times. This rearrangement joins TRBV7-2 to TRBJ2-2; 7 bases fit TRBD2. Germline CDR1 SGHTA, CDR2 FQGNSA. The CDR3 runs 16 residues. V lost 1 base and J lost 2; bases outside the gene matches: 4. This chain's CDR3 is CASSLGASGNTGELFF. CDR3 sequence (DNA): TGTGCCAGCAGCTTAGGGGCTAGCGGAAACACCGGGGAGCTGTTTTTT.

The chain recombines TRBV6-5 with TRBJ2-7, with D perhaps matching TRBD2 (5 bases). Trimming cost V 5 bases and J 2 bases, with 16 bases left between them. The germline CDR1 and CDR2 sequences are MNHEY and SVGAGI. The CDR3 has 15 amino acids. CDR3 DNA: TGTGCCAGCAGTCCAGGAGGTATCGGGGCCTACGAGCAGTACTTC. Translation: CASSPGGIGAYEQYF.

In its sample, this clone was seen a few times. CDR3 nucleotide sequence: TGTGCCAGCAGCTTAGGGCTTGGAGATACGCAGTATTTT. Its translation: CASSLGLGDTQYF. The chain links TRBV7-7 to TRBJ2-3; no firm D call. The CDR3 extends over 13 amino acids. V was cut by 1 base and J by 5 bases, with 7 bases left in between. Germline-derived CDR1 and CDR2 are SSHAT and FNYEAQ (reference sequence).

The J gene is TRBJ1-1, the V gene TRBV27, with D possibly TRBD1 on 6 matching bases. The CDR3 covers 16 residues. Germline CDR1 and CDR2: MNHEY and SMNVEV (reference sequence). V lost 1 base to trimming and J lost 5 bases, with 17 bases between them. CDR3 sequence reads: CASSLYYHQGRTEAFF. In nucleotides, the CDR3 is TGTGCCAGCAGTTTATATTATCACCAGGGGAGAACTGAAGCTTTCTTT.

The chain combines TRBV2 with TRBJ1-1; TRBD1 matches at 10 bases. Germline CDR1 is SNHLY and CDR2 is FYNNEI. The CDR3 runs to 14 residues. The junction had 6 bases not matched to a gene; V was cut back by 6 bases and J by 5 bases. In DNA, the CDR3 is TGTGCCAGCAGGGTTGACAGGGGGCCAACTGAAGCTTTCTTT. This gives the protein CASRVDRGPTEAFF. The complete variable domain, with remaining parts taken from reference TRBV2 and TRBJ1-1, reads EPEVTQTPSHQVTQMGQEVILRCVPISNHLYFYWYRQILGQKVEFLVSFYNNEISEKSEIFDDQFSVERPDGSNFTLKIRSTKLEDSAMYFCASRVDRGPTEAFFGQGTRLTVV.

The gene calls are TRBV9 and TRBJ1-1; tentative D call: TRBD1 (6 bases). The CDR3 sequence is 15 residues long. Trimming pared 1 base from V and 0 bases from J, leaving 10 bases between. Germline values: CDR1 SGDLS, CDR2 YYNGEE. CDR3 residues: CASSVQGNLNTEAFF. The CDR3 nucleotides read TGTGCCAGCAGCGTACAGGGGAACCTGAACACTGAAGCTTTCTTT.

The gene calls are TRBV6-6 and TRBJ2-7; TRBD2 aligns across 8 bases. CDR1 and CDR2 from the germline V gene are MNHNY and SVGAGI (reference sequence). The CDR3 has 15 amino acids. The V gene end was trimmed by 5 bases and the J gene end by 5 bases; junction bases not matched to a gene: 11. The CDR3 DNA is TGTGCCAGCAGTAACCCGGGACTAGGTATCCACGAGCAGTACTTC. Its translation is CASSNPGLGIHEQYF.

This clone appeared a few times. This chain links TRBV28 with TRBJ2-1; 9 bases fit TRBD2. The CDR3 length is 16 residues. J gave up 1 base and V 6 bases, and 7 bases lay outside the gene matches. CDR1 is MDHEN and CDR2 is SYDVKM in the germline V gene. CDR3 region: CASSDSGSGSYNEQFF. In nucleotides, the CDR3 is TGTGCCAGCAGCGATAGCGGGAGTGGGTCCTACAATGAGCAGTTCTTC.

A few counts support this clone. This chain uses TRBV29-1 with TRBJ2-3; the match to TRBD2 covers 7 bases. Germline V gives CDR1 SQVTM, CDR2 ANQGSEA. The CDR3 length is 14 residues. V gave up 2 bases and J gave up 2 bases; unmatched junction bases: 4. CDR3 DNA sequence: TGCAGCGTTGAACGGCGGGAGAACACAGATACGCAGTATTTT. Translation: CSVERRENTDTQYF.

V gene TRBV5-4 combines with J gene TRBJ2-5; D perhaps matches TRBD2 (6 bases). The ends were cut back, 0 bases at V and 4 bases at J, with 10 bases in the middle. The CDR3 is made up of 14 amino acids. The germline V gene encodes CDR1 SGHNT and CDR2 YYREEE (reference sequence). Here the CDR3 reads CASSLDGSSETQYF. In DNA form, the CDR3 reads TGTGCCAGCAGCTTGGACGGGAGTTCAGAGACCCAGTACTTC.